This TCR beta chain is drawn from a study of regulatory T cells in long-lasting Graves disease (dated by TCRdb to the early 2020s). Looking at the study overall: Antithyroid drugs had been taken for less than 3 months by newly diagnosed Graves' disease patients. The study was conducted in China and was registered as a clinical trial. Patients with persistent Graves' disease were compared with patients with newly diagnosed Graves' disease using TCR sequencing and RNA sequencing of peripheral blood. A total of approximately 35 samples underwent TCR sequencing: around 13 from persistent and around 20 from newly diagnosed Graves' disease patients.

Spanning cysteine to phenylalanine, the CDR3 consists of 11 amino acids. Kept here is only the CDR3 DNA, which spans 33 bases and is read in frame from base 1. CDR1 and CDR2, per the germline V gene, are MDHEN and SYDVKM. In its sample, this clonotype was seen many times. What antigen it recognizes has not been identified. The germline gene is not matched at one end of the junction; a read error may be the cause. Receptor libraries were prepared by multiplex PCR. TCRdb shows the sequencer as Illumina HiSeq 4000. TCR beta libraries were built with iRepertoire HTBI primers and Arm-PCR amplification of CDR3 regions. Gel purification was performed on PCR products prior to sequencing. Per the source publication's procedure: Across samples, 60 to 70 TRBV and 13 to 15 TRBJ segments were identified and used for gene usage analysis of CDR3 amino acid clonotypes. COPE and FqMerger were used to merge the filtered high-quality paired reads into contigs. Contigs were aligned with BLAST to IMGT TRBV, TRBD and TRBJ reference genes, and CDR3 was defined per IMGT. Any clonotype with a frequency above 0.1% was counted as a highly expanded clone. Repertoire diversity was measured by Shannon entropy, and V-J evenness by the Gini coefficient. A clonotype was considered public if more than one individual shared it. Using fastp at Q25 and MiXCR, TCRdb reprocessed the public reads and kept productive beta chains. Every CDR3 protein is listed once, alongside the most common genes and DNA of its rows. TCRdb's processing, not the authors' own work, is the source of the V and J calls. In this sample the table shows fewer than 450,000 distinct CDR3 sequences, approximately 16% of which occur a single time. The ten biggest clones cover about 8.2% of the sample.

What the time point label conveys for this sample: newly diagnosed GD, antithyroid drugs for less than 3 months. For both TCR sequencing and RNA sequencing, RNA was extracted from PBMCs using TRIzol. Graves' disease was diagnosed according to American Thyroid Association guidelines. Recruitment of patients was carried out at an endocrinology department in Xi'an, China. Each patient gave 8.5 to 9.5 milliliters of peripheral blood, collected in an EDTA anticoagulant tube. Ficoll Paque Plus density gradient separation was used to isolate PBMCs, and no further T cell sorting was performed. An Agilent 2100 Bioanalyzer and agarose gel were used to check RNA quality, and a NanoDrop 2000 was used to measure RNA concentration. Paper-wide results and their limitations: Peripheral blood alone was examined, since thyroid tissue, which constituted the primary lesion, could not be accessed. Persistent disease showed preferential use of TRBV28, TRBJ1-2 and TRBJ2-5, whereas newly diagnosed disease favored TRBV20-1 and TRBJ2-1. As a limitation, the authors acknowledged that the small sample size may reduce accuracy. Persistent patients shared more public clonotypes among themselves (around 3,000) than newly diagnosed patients did (roughly 920). Persistent Graves' disease patients showed lower TCR Shannon entropy and fewer highly expanded clones than newly diagnosed patients, suggesting clonal expansion. Sequencing and analysis were limited to the TCR beta chain.

These data were also reused for a study on T cells in Graves' hyperthyroidism and ophthalmopathy. As noted in the second study: Stable Graves' hyperthyroidism was defined as no progression to ophthalmopathy during 18 months of follow-up. Hyperthyroidism patients were aged 18 to 65 years and newly diagnosed, with disease duration of less than 2 months. Any patient with an uncontrolled infection, another autoimmune disease, pregnancy or lactation was excluded. Diagnoses were established on the basis of clinical symptoms, serum thyroxine and TRAb, thyroid ultrasound, and orbital computed tomography. A first-round RT-PCR of the TCR CDR3 used the HTBI primer set with the Qiagen OneStep RT-PCR kit. Blood samples also contained most of the expanded thyroid clonotypes (frequency above 0.001), which suggests that blood repertoires may reflect thyroid immune responses. In cross-validation, a model built on a 13 V-J signature told ophthalmopathy apart from stable hyperthyroidism with under 90% sensitivity and about 81% specificity, and in testing the same model reached 80%/75%. In validation, the model predicted progression to ophthalmopathy with approximately 70% sensitivity and roughly 75% specificity, a median of approximately 6.5 months before onset. TCR V-J signatures able to tell the groups apart were searched for in a discovery cohort of around 95 patients, of whom about 40 had Graves' ophthalmopathy and around 58 had stable Graves' hyperthyroidism. Prospective prediction of ophthalmopathy was tested in an independent validation cohort of approximately 19 hyperthyroidism patients and 15 to 17 patients who later progressed to ophthalmopathy. The 100 or so discovery patients were divided at random into training and test sets in a 7:3 ratio. In addition, the study compared T-cell repertoires in thyroid tissue and in blood from five to seven Graves' hyperthyroidism patients. Once sampling was done, hyperthyroidism patients were given methimazole at a starting dose of 30 mg daily, whereas ophthalmopathy patients were given high-dose intravenous methylprednisolone. Libraries were constructed in a second round of multiplex PCR, after which size selection and purification were carried out. Paired-end sequencing of the libraries was performed with 100 bp reads on an Illumina HiSeq2000. SOAPnuke was used to process the raw data, throwing out any read that contained adapters or uncalled bases, had a mean Phred below 15, or lacked an exact constant-primer or identifier match. COPE v1.2.5 was used to merge high-quality paired reads, and clonotypes were defined as unique nucleotide sequences. MiTCR v1.1 was used to align the clonotypes against IMGT TRBV, TRBD and TRBJ reference segments. The analysis was restricted to V-J combinations with a frequency above 0.0001, which together covered 99.2% of the repertoires. The TCS score was defined as F50 (clonal expansion) divided by E x V (chaos), with BLOSUM62-based TCRdist calculated between CDR3 peptides within each V-J. Welch's t-statistics and random forest reduced around 510 V-J features to about 12, which were used in a naive Bayes classifier (R e1071). No statistical method was used to set the sample size in advance, and investigators knew the group allocation. According to the paper, TCR Vbeta CDR3 sequencing was carried out on more than 120 peripheral blood samples, which came from around 43 ophthalmopathy, around 74 hyperthyroidism and roughly 17 progressor patients.

This chain is built from TRBV28 and TRBJ1-2; the central 7 bases match TRBD1. This TCR came from a woman aged 40 to 50 with Graves disease. Donor details come from another sample of the same person, matched by shared clones. The sample consisted of peripheral blood mononuclear cells (PBMCs), taken at new diagnosis, from a patient treated with antithyroid drugs. The DNA is TGTGCCAGCAGTTGGACAGGAGGGGCCCTCTTC. It is translated as CASSWTGGALF.